This is a list of T cell receptor beta chains from one sample in a study of T cells in localized non-small cell lung cancer. Clones were sequenced by immunoSEQ multiplex PCR, and TCRdb holds only the in-frame ones, with some missing. This table holds roughly 23,000 clones, around 90% found once. The sequenced sample was peripheral blood, obtained before any cancer treatment. The source of these receptors is a male donor older than 55 with stage I lung adenocarcinoma. The CDR3 runs from the conserved cysteine through the conserved F or W. D genes are given only for firm matches. Not every row has a clone size; where given, it reads once, few, many or a size class.

j_call v_call clone_size d_call cdr3_aa cdr3_nt
TRBJ2-1 TRBV14 . . CASSPRIGVNEQFF TGTGCCAGCAGCCCTCGTATTGGGGTCAATGAGCAGTTCTTC
TRBJ2-3 TRBV6-5 . TRBD2 CASRTGLETDTQYF TGTGCCAGCAGGACGGGACTAGAGACAGATACGCAGTATTTT
TRBJ2-2 TRBV7-2 once TRBD2 CASIESGGTPGELFF TGTGCCAGCATCGAGAGCGGGGGTACCCCCGGGGAGCTGTTTTTT
TRBJ2-1 TRBV6-5 . TRBD2 CASSRRLAVYNEQFF TGTGCCAGCAGCCGCAGACTAGCGGTATACAATGAGCAGTTCTTC
TRBJ2-3 TRBV4-3 . TRBD1 CASSKRTGGTQYF TGCGCCAGCAGCAAGCGGACAGGGGGCACGCAGTATTTT
TRBJ2-1 TRBV7-6 . TRBD2 CASSLAGGAYNEQFF TGTGCCAGCAGCTTAGCGGGGGGGGCCTACAATGAGCAGTTCTTC
TRBJ2-7 TRBV28 . . CASSLEYEQYF TGTGCCAGCAGTCTCGAATACGAGCAGTACTTC
TRBJ1-3 TRBV15 once . CATSPPGAAGNTTYF TGTGCCACCAGCCCTCCAGGAGCCGCTGGAAACACCACATATTTT
TRBJ1-1 TRBV19 . . CASSPQVGLNTEAFF TGTGCCAGTAGTCCGCAGGTTGGCTTGAACACTGAAGCTTTCTTT
TRBJ2-1 TRBV18 . . CASSPPDTIYNEQFF TGTGCCAGCTCACCCCCGGACACTATCTACAATGAGCAGTTCTTC
TRBJ1-3 TRBV18 . . CASSTYRTDTIYF TGTGCCAGCTCAACGTATCGGACGGACACCATATATTTT
TRBJ2-5 TRBV7-7 . TRBD1 CASSLRGQQETQYF TGTGCCAGCAGCTTGAGGGGACAGCAAGAGACCCAGTACTTC
TRBJ1-2 TRBV11-2 . . CASSLGPGPAYGYTF TGTGCCAGCAGCTTAGGTCCGGGGCCCGCCTATGGCTACACCTTC
TRBJ1-2 TRBV28 . . CASSEYYGYTF TGTGCCAGCAGTGAGTACTATGGCTACACCTTC
TRBJ1-6 TRBV10-3 . . CAISEGRGSPLHF TGTGCCATCAGTGAGGGGAGAGGATCACCCCTCCACTTT
TRBJ2-5 TRBV2 few . CASTPSRGLEETQYF TGTGCCAGCACCCCGAGCCGGGGGCTGGAAGAGACCCAGTACTTC
TRBJ1-1 TRBV7-9 . . CASSPPGGRATTEAFF TGTGCCAGCAGCCCCCCCGGGGGCCGGGCTACCACTGAAGCTTTCTTT
TRBJ2-1 TRBV6-5 . TRBD2 CASGTSGGVDEQFF TGTGCCAGCGGGACTAGCGGGGGGGTGGATGAGCAGTTCTTC
TRBJ2-5 TRBV7-9 . . CASSPVLGLQETQYF TGTGCCAGCAGCCCCGTACTAGGTCTTCAAGAGACCCAGTACTTC
TRBJ2-1 TRBV7-8 . . CASSAYIRAGNEQFF TGTGCCAGCAGCGCGTACATCAGGGCTGGCAATGAGCAGTTCTTC
TRBJ1-1 TRBV5-1 . . CASSPRQVNTEAFF TGCGCCAGCAGCCCGAGACAGGTAAACACTGAAGCTTTCTTT
TRBJ2-7 TRBV28 . . CASSYKGDEQYF TGTGCCAGCAGTTATAAGGGGGACGAGCAGTACTTC
TRBJ2-7 TRBV27 few . CASSPWGTGSEQYF TGTGCCAGCAGTCCCTGGGGCACAGGGTCCGAGCAGTACTTC
TRBJ1-5 TRBV7-6 . . CASSKETGLDQPQHF TGTGCCAGCAGCAAAGAAACAGGGTTAGATCAGCCCCAGCATTTT
TRBJ1-5 TRBV15 . . CATSRGLGTNQPQHF TGTGCCACCAGCAGAGGTTTGGGGACCAATCAGCCCCAGCATTTT
TRBJ1-2 TRBV28 . TRBD1 CASSGGQGKNYGYTF TGTGCCAGCAGTGGAGGACAGGGCAAGAACTATGGCTACACCTTC
TRBJ2-7 TRBV7-2 . TRBD2 CASSPRTSGGTSYEQYF TGTGCCAGCAGCCCGCGGACTAGCGGGGGGACCTCCTACGAGCAGTACTTC
TRBJ2-2 TRBV25-1 . . CASNTGGVAGELFF TGTGCCAGCAACACAGGGGGGGTTGCCGGGGAGCTGTTTTTT
TRBJ1-6 TRBV27 . TRBD1 CASSLLDRMFTLHF TGTGCCAGCAGTTTGTTGGACAGGATGTTCACCCTCCACTTT
TRBJ1-5 TRBV30 . TRBD1 CAWTKRGDRRVQPQHF TGTGCCTGGACCAAAAGGGGGGACAGGAGAGTTCAGCCCCAGCATTTT
TRBJ2-7 TRBV4-3 . . CASSQDWVGFDEQYF TGCGCCAGCAGCCAGGATTGGGTAGGGTTCGACGAGCAGTACTTC
TRBJ1-2 TRBV7-9 . . CASSLDSAARGYTF TGTGCCAGCAGCTTAGATTCGGCCGCGAGGGGCTACACCTTC
TRBJ2-7 TRBV25-1 . TRBD1 CASSRGGLEQYF TGTGCCAGCAGCCGAGGGGGCTTGGAGCAGTACTTC